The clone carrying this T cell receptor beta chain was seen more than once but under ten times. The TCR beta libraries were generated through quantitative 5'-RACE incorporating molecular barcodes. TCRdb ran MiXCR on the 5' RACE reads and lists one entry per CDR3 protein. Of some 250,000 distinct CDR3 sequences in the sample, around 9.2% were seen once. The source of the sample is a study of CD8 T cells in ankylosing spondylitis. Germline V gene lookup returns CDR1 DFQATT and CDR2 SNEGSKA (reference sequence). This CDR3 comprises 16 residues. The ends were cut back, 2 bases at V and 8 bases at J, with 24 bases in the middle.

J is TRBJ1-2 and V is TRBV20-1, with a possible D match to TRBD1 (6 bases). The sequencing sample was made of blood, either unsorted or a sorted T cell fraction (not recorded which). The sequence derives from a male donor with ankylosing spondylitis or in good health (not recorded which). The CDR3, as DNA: TGCAGTGCTAGAATGCCTAATCAAGGACAGTCTCAGGGCTACACCTTC. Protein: CSARMPNQGQSQGYTF.